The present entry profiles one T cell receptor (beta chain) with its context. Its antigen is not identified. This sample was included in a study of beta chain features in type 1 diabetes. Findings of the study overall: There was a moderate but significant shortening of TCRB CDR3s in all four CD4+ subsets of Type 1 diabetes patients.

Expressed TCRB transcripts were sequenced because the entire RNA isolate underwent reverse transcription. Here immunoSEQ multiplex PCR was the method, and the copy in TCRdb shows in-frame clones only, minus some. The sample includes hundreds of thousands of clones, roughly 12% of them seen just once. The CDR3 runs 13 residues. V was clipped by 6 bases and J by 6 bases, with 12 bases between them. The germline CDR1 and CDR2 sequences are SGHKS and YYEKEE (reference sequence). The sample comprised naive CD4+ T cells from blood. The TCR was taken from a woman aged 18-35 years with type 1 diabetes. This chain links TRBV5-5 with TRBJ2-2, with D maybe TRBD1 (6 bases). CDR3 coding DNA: TGTGCCAGCATCGGACAGTTTCCCGGGGAGCTGTTTTTT. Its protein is CASIGQFPGELFF.